Presented here are 24 T cell receptor beta chains from one specimen sequenced in a study of shared clonotypes between healthy human individuals. Here immunoSEQ multiplex PCR was the method, and the copy in TCRdb shows in-frame clones only, minus some. The data hold a few hundred thousand clones, with 80% to 90% observed a single time. Sequences were obtained from memory CD8+ T cells sorted from blood. Subset denoted: CD45RO+ cells pooled with CCR7-negative TemRA cells. Receptors were obtained from a man aged 18 to 35 in good health.

This clone has more than one count but fewer than ten. Other DNA sequences in the sample encode the same CDR3. The chain carries TRBV7-9 and TRBJ2-2; D gene ambiguous. This CDR3 has 13 residues. Germline assignment: CDR1 SEHNR and CDR2 FQNEAQ (reference sequence). Deletions cut 2 bases from V and 2 bases from J, with 3 bases between. The DNA of the CDR3 is TGTGCCAGCAGCTTACCTAACACCGGGGAGCTGTTTTTT. Protein sequence: CASSLPNTGELFF.

This chain links TRBV28 with TRBJ2-7; 11 nucleotides match TRBD2. The CDR3 runs 17 residues. V shed 1 base and J 3 bases; nucleotides not matched to a gene: 8. CDR1 is MDHEN and CDR2 is SYDVKM in the germline V gene. The DNA of the CDR3 is TGTGCCAGCAGTTTATCCCCGACTAGCGGGGCCTTCTACGAGCAGTACTTC. Its translation is CASSLSPTSGAFYEQYF.

The genes are TRBV7-9 and TRBJ2-3, with TRBD2 identical over 8 bases. In germline, CDR1 is SEHNR, CDR2 FQNEAQ (reference sequence). V shed 0 bases, J shed 4 bases, and the junction held 6 bases outside the gene matches. The CDR3 extends over 16 amino acids. The CDR3 sequence: CASSLAGGATADTQYF. The DNA of the CDR3 is TGTGCCAGCAGCTTAGCCGGGGGGGCCACCGCAGATACGCAGTATTTT.

This clone was seen once. This chain connects TRBV7-9 to TRBJ1-4, with unresolved D. CDR1 and CDR2 from the germline V gene are SEHNR and FQNEAQ (reference sequence). V was trimmed by 5 bases and J by 5 bases, leaving 6 bases between them. The CDR3 runs 12 residues. The DNA of the CDR3 is TGTGCCAGCAGCACCGACAATGAAAAACTGTTTTTT. Translated, it gives CASSTDNEKLFF.

V gene TRBV6-1 combines with J gene TRBJ2-5; the D call may be TRBD1 or TRBD2 (6 bases each). Germline V CDR1 and CDR2: MNHNS, SASEGT. Trimming stripped 9 bases from V and 2 bases from J, with 16 bases between. This CDR3 comprises 14 residues. The CDR3 region is CASSGAWRQETQYF. The CDR3 nucleotides are TGTGCCAGTTCGGGGGCCTGGAGACAAGAGACCCAGTACTTC.

On this clone: Other DNA sequences in this sample translate to the same CDR3. This sequence joins TRBV11-2 and TRBJ2-5; no firm D call. The germline V gene has CDR1 SGHAT and CDR2 FQNNGV. The CDR3 totals 12 residues. Trimming removed 3 bases from V and 5 bases from J, with 7 bases in between. DNA for the CDR3: TGTGCCAGCAGCTTGAGTGGGGAGACCCAGTACTTC. As protein: CASSLSGETQYF. Together with reference TRBV11-2 and TRBJ2-5, the CDR3 gives the full variable domain: EAGVAQSPRYKIIEKRQSVAFWCNPISGHATLYWYQQILGQGPKLLIQFQNNGVVDDSQLPKDRFSAERLKGVDSTLKIQPAKLEDSAVYLCASSLSGETQYFGPGTRLLVL.

The genes are TRBV18 and TRBJ2-1; 10 bases align to TRBD2. With 8 bases clipped from V and 9 bases from J, the junction kept 10 bases outside the gene matches. The length of the CDR3 is 14 residues. The germline CDR1 and CDR2 sequences are KGHSH and LQKENI. The CDR3 is CASRPGTSDGEQFF. CDR3 coding DNA: TGTGCCAGCCGACCCGGGACTAGCGACGGTGAGCAGTTCTTC.

This chain joins TRBV7-9 and TRBJ2-4; 8 positions match TRBD2. The germline V gene has CDR1 SEHNR and CDR2 FQNEAQ (reference sequence). Trimming took 6 bases from V and 1 from J; bases not matched to a gene: 11. The CDR3 consists of 17 residues. In DNA form, the CDR3 reads TGTGCCAGCAGTTCAAGTAGCGGGACCGGGGCCAAAAACATTCAGTACTTC. Its protein is CASSSSSGTGAKNIQYF.

The chain recombines TRBV4-1 with TRBJ2-4; 7 bases are a match to TRBD1. CDR3 length equals 16 residues. Germline V gene sequence: CDR1 MGHRA, CDR2 YSYEKL. V dropped 1 base and J dropped 7; count of bases not matched to a gene: 10. CDR3 residues: CASSQATGDLWNIQYF. The CDR3 DNA reads TGCGCCAGCAGCCAAGCTACAGGGGACCTTTGGAACATTCAGTACTTC.

The rearrangement uses TRBV7-9 and TRBJ2-7; the D is unclear. CDR1 is SEHNR and CDR2 is FQNEAQ in the germline V gene (reference sequence). The CDR3 covers 13 residues. Trimming left V 1 base short and J 3 bases short, with 7 bases between. DNA of the CDR3: TGTGCCAGCAGCTTAGGGCAAGTCTACGAGCAGTACTTC. It yields the protein CASSLGQVYEQYF.

The gene calls are TRBV28 and TRBJ2-7; D remains ambiguous. The CDR3 covers 15 residues. Germline values: CDR1 MDHEN, CDR2 SYDVKM. V was trimmed by 8 bases and J by 2 bases, leaving 19 bases between them. CDR3 DNA sequence: TGTGCCAGCTGTCGGCACGTACAACTTCCCTACGAGCAGTACTTC. It specifies CASCRHVQLPYEQYF.

V is TRBV6-6 and J is TRBJ1-2; 7 bases are shared with TRBD1. Germline-derived CDR1 and CDR2 are MNHNY and SVGAGI (reference sequence). Unmatched junction bases numbered 4, after V lost 6 bases and J lost 3 bases. The CDR3 totals 13 residues. CDR3: CASRTGMDYGYTF. CDR3 in DNA: TGTGCCAGCAGGACAGGGATGGACTATGGCTACACCTTC.

The chain joins TRBV7-4 to TRBJ1-5; D is perhaps TRBD1 (5 bases). With 4 bases removed from V and 3 bases from J, the gap between germline ends came to 19 bases. The CDR3 runs to 17 residues. Per the germline V gene, CDR1 is SGHVT and CDR2 is SQSDAQ. This chain's CDR3 is CASSWWADTGTNQPQHF. The CDR3 nucleotides are TGTGCCAGCAGCTGGTGGGCGGACACGGGGACCAATCAGCCCCAGCATTTT.

This clone appeared many times. This chain joins TRBV10-1 and TRBJ2-3, with D perhaps TRBD2 (6 bases). Germline CDR1 WNHNN, CDR2 SYGVQD (reference sequence). The CDR3 length is 15 residues. V shed 0 bases and J shed 4 bases, with 11 bases lying between them. CDR3 protein: CASSESERVADTQYF. In nucleotides, the CDR3 is TGCGCCAGCAGTGAGTCTGAGCGGGTGGCAGATACGCAGTATTTT.

The chain recombines TRBV4-1 with TRBJ1-1, with TRBD1 matching 7 bases. The germline V gene has CDR1 MGHRA and CDR2 YSYEKL. V was pared by 2 bases and J by 9 bases, with 15 bases of the junction left unmatched. The CDR3 is 16 residues long. DNA of the CDR3: TGCGCCAGCAGCCAAAGTCCCGGGACAGTTTTGGGGCAAGCTTTCTTT. Its translation: CASSQSPGTVLGQAFF.

The genes are TRBV5-6 and TRBJ2-3; 8 positions match TRBD1. Germline trimming cut 4 bases from V and 1 base from J; bases unmatched to any gene: 2. The V gene's germline CDR1 is SGHDT and CDR2 YYEEEE. The CDR3 contains 14 residues. CDR3 residues: CASSGQGGTDTQYF. The CDR3 region has the DNA TGTGCCAGCAGCGGACAGGGTGGCACAGATACGCAGTATTTT.

This sequence joins TRBV7-3 and TRBJ2-7; possible D gene TRBD1, 5 bases. The CDR3 sequence is 14 residues long. Germline CDR1 and CDR2: SGHTA and FQGTGA. Trimming took off 1 base at V and 5 bases at J, with 12 bases between the two ends. This CDR3 is CASSLSPGYNEQYF. The CDR3 DNA follows: TGTGCCAGCAGCTTAAGTCCAGGGTACAACGAGCAGTACTTC.

The rearrangement links TRBV7-9 to TRBJ2-7; 7 bases fit TRBD1. Germline V gives CDR1 SEHNR, CDR2 FQNEAQ (reference sequence). The CDR3 is made up of 14 amino acids. V shed 5 bases, J shed 0 bases, and the junction held 4 bases outside the gene matches. CDR3 residues: CASSPGQSSYEQYF. CDR3 DNA: TGTGCCAGCAGCCCGGGACAGAGCTCCTACGAGCAGTACTTC.

The J gene is TRBJ1-5, the V gene TRBV25-1; D is unresolved. The CDR3 is 13 amino acids. With 5 bases removed from V and 4 bases from J, the gap between germline ends came to 9 bases. The germline CDR1 and CDR2 sequences are MGHDK and SYGVNS. CDR3 residues: CASSSGYNQPQHF. The CDR3 nucleotides read TGTGCCAGCAGTAGTGGTTATAATCAGCCCCAGCATTTT.

This chain connects TRBV12-5 to TRBJ2-3; D gene unclear. Germline-derived CDR1 and CDR2 are LGHNT and FRNRAP. The V gene lost 5 bases and the J gene lost 9 bases, with 12 bases spanning the gap. The CDR3 runs to 12 residues. The CDR3 DNA is TGTGCTAGTGGTCCTACGGTGGAGACGCAGTATTTT. Translated, it gives CASGPTVETQYF.

J is TRBJ2-1 and V is TRBV6-5, with D possibly being TRBD1 or TRBD2 (5 bases each). This CDR3 region has 15 residues. Germline-derived CDR1 and CDR2 are MNHEY and SVGAGI. V lost 0 bases to trimming and J lost 10 bases, with 16 bases between them. CDR3 DNA: TGTGCCAGCAGTTACTCGCTCGGACACGGCGGGGAGCAGTTCTTC. Protein sequence: CASSYSLGHGGEQFF.

This clone came up once. Other nucleotide sequences in the sample specify the same CDR3. The rearrangement links TRBV7-9 to TRBJ2-1; TRBD1 matches 8 bases. Germline assignment: CDR1 SEHNR and CDR2 FQNEAQ (reference sequence). V was pared by 0 bases and J by 4 bases, with 5 bases of the junction left unmatched. There are 16 residues in the CDR3. The CDR3 region has the DNA TGTGCCAGCAGCTTAGCAGGACAGGGTTCTTACAATGAGCAGTTCTTC. Translation: CASSLAGQGSYNEQFF.

V usage is TRBV12-5 and J usage is TRBJ2-7, with a weak D call TRBD2 (6 bases). This CDR3 spans 14 amino acids. Germline lookup yields CDR1 LGHNT and CDR2 FRNRAP. V lost 4 bases and J 5 bases, leaving 15 bases between the germline ends. CDR3 sequence (DNA): TGTGCTAGTGGTTCCCCCGGGACTGCGGACGAGCAGTACTTC. Its translation is CASGSPGTADEQYF.

This chain joins TRBV2 and TRBJ1-4, with 7 bases that match TRBD1. The CDR3 is 14 residues long. Germline V gene data show CDR1 as SNHLY and CDR2 as FYNNEI. V shed 2 bases, J shed 8 bases, and the junction held 5 bases outside the gene matches. The CDR3 DNA follows: TGTGCCAGCAGTGAAAAGACAGGGCTAGAAAAACTGTTTTTT. Its protein product is CASSEKTGLEKLFF.